Sequencing of this TCR beta chain was carried out in a study of regulatory T cells in long-lasting Graves disease. Assembly of TCR beta libraries relied on iRepertoire HTBI primers together with Arm-PCR of CDR3 regions. From the multiplex PCR reads, TCRdb called clonotypes with MiXCR, one entry per CDR3 protein. The sample yields about 660,000 distinct CDR3 sequences, around 32% seen once. This clonotype was seen ten or more times. The CDR3 totals 17 residues. Germline V CDR1 and CDR2: SGHAT, FQDESV (reference sequence). Losses at the gene ends were 5 bases for V and 0 bases for J; bases not matched to a gene: 10. Time point of the sample: persistent/refractory GD, antithyroid drugs over 5 years with positive TRAb. RNA from PBMCs was the source of the TCR library. EDTA tubes held approximately 9 milliliters of peripheral blood from each patient.

This chain uses TRBV11-1 with TRBJ2-5, with TRBD1 matching 9 bases. The source of this sequence is a female donor with Graves disease. The sample was peripheral blood mononuclear cells (PBMCs), taken when the disease was refractory, from a patient treated with antithyroid drugs. This CDR3 is CASSPGQGGLHQETQYF. The CDR3 nucleotides are TGTGCCAGCAGCCCGGGACAGGGCGGTCTTCACCAAGAGACCCAGTACTTC.